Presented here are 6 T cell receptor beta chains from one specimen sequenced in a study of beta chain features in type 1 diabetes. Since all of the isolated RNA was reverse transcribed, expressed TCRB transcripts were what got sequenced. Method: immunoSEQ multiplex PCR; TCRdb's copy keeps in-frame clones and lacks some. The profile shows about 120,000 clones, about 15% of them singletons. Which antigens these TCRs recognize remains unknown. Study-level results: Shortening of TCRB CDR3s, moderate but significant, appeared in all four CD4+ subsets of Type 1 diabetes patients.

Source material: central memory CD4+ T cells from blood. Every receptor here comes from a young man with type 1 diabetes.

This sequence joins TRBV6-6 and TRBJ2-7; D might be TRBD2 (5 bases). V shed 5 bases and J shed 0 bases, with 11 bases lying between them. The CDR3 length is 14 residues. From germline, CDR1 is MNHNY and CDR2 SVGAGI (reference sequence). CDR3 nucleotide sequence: TGTGCCAGCAGTCCTCGGGGTTTCTCCTACGAGCAGTACTTC. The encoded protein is CASSPRGFSYEQYF.

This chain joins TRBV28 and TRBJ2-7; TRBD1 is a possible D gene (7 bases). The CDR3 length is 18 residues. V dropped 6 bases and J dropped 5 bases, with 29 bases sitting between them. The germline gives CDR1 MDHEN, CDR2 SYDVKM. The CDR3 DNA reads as TGTGCCAGCAGCCCTTTCACCCTTGACAGGGAGGTTTCGGACGAGCAGTACTTC. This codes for CASSPFTLDREVSDEQYF. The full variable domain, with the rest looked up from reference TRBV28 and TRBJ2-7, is DVKVTQSSRYLVKRTGEKVFLECVQDMDHENMFWYRQDPGLGLRLIYFSYDVKMKEKGDIPEGYSVSREKKERFSLILESASTNQTSMYLCASSPFTLDREVSDEQYFGPGTRLTVT.

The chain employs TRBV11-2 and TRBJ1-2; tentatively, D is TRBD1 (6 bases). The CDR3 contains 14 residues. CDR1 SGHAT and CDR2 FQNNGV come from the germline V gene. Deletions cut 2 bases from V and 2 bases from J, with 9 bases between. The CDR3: CASSLHRENYGYTF. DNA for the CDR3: TGTGCCAGCAGCTTACACAGGGAAAACTATGGCTACACCTTC.

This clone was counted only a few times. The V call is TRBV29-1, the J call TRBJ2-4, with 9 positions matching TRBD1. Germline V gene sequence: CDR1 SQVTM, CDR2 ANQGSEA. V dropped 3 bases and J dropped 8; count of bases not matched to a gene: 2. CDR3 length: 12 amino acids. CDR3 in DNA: TGCAGCGTTGAGGGACAGGGTCACATTCAGTACTTC. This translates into CSVEGQGHIQYF.

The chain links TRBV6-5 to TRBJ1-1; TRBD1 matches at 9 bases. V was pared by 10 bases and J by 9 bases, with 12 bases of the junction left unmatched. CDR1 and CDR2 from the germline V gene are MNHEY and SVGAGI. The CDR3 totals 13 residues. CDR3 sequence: CAIRGQGENKAFF. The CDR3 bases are TGTGCCATCAGGGGACAGGGCGAGAATAAAGCTTTCTTT.

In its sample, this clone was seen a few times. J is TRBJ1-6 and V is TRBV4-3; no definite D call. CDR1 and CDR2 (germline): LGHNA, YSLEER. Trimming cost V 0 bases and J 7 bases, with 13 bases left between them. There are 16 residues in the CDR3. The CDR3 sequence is CASSQDMNRGNSPLHF. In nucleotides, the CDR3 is TGCGCCAGCAGCCAAGATATGAACCGGGGAAATTCACCCCTCCACTTT.